The 14 T cell receptor beta chains reported below all come from one sample, sequenced in a study of T cell clonality in common variable immunodeficiency. Findings and limits, study-wide: Reportedly, TCR beta sequences from common variable immunodeficiency showed fewer deletions and N-nucleotide insertions.

For these receptors, no antigen is known. TCRdb's table, derived via immunoSEQ multiplex PCR, lists solely in-frame clones and lacks some. In total the sample includes about 33,000 clones, none of them seen once. Source material: peripheral blood mononuclear cells. All receptors derive from a human donor with common variable immunodeficiency.

This clone was counted only a few times. The missing CDR3 end, 3 residues past where the read stops, is filled in from the germline J gene. This rearrangement joins TRBV18 to TRBJ2-3; D remains ambiguous. Trimming cost V 1 base and J 1 base, with 18 bases left between them. This CDR3 has 18 residues. Germline lookup yields CDR1 KGHSH and CDR2 LQKENI. The CDR3 protein is CASSPRPSGSLGTDTQYF. Partial CDR3 DNA: TGTGCCAGCTCACCACGACCCTCAGGCTCCCTTGGCACAGATACG.

In its sample, this clone was seen a few times. The read gets to within 3 residues of the CDR3 end, and the germline J gene fills in the rest. The chain carries TRBV13 and TRBJ2-5, with 7 bases lining up with TRBD1. J gave up 2 bases and V 4 bases, and 7 bases lay outside the gene matches. This CDR3 spans 15 amino acids. From germline, CDR1 is PRHDT and CDR2 FYEKMQ (reference sequence). CDR3 DNA (partial): TGTGCCAGCAGCTCGACAGGGAGAAGACAAGAGACC. Protein: CASSSTGRRQET. The CDR3 in full is CASSSTGRRQETQYF.

Points on this clone: The read stops 3 residues short of the end of the CDR3; the missing end is completed from the germline J gene. The sample has other DNA sequences that encode this CDR3 too. The rearrangement links TRBV18 to TRBJ2-7, with 7 bases fitting TRBD1. CDR1 is KGHSH and CDR2 is LQKENI in the germline V gene. The junction had 11 bases not matched to a gene; V was cut back by 6 bases and J by 6 bases. CDR3 size: 14 residues. The CDR3 spells CASSPNRDSGEQYF. The sequenced CDR3 bases are TGTGCCAGCTCGCCGAACCGGGACAGCGGCGAG. Looking up the rest from reference TRBV18 and TRBJ2-7 gives the full variable domain: NAGVMQNPRHLVRRRGQEARLRCSPMKGHSHVYWYRQLPEEGLKFMVYLQKENIIDESGMPKERFSAEFPKEGPSILRIQQVVRGDSAAYFCASSPNRDSGEQYFGPGTRLTVT.

This clone was recorded many times. The sequence runs out 3 residues before the end of the CDR3; the remainder is reconstructed from the germline J gene. The chain employs TRBV2 and TRBJ2-5; 9 nucleotides line up with TRBD2. Germline lookup yields CDR1 SNHLY and CDR2 FYNNEI. J was trimmed by 0 bases and V by 11 bases; bases with no gene match: 13. The CDR3 runs to 16 residues. The CDR3 DNA, read in part, is TGTGCCTCGGACAAAGCGGGGGGCGGGTACCAAGAGACC. It translates to CASDKAGGGYQET. The whole CDR3 protein reads CASDKAGGGYQETQYF.

The table lists this clone with many counts. The read finishes 3 residues shy of the CDR3 end, and the germline J gene is used to complete it. The J gene is TRBJ2-1, the V gene TRBV7-8; D remains unclear. The germline V gene encodes CDR1 SGHVS and CDR2 FQNEAQ. CDR3 length equals 11 residues. V was trimmed by 0 bases and J by 8 bases, leaving 2 bases between them. CDR3 in amino acids: CASSLADEQFF. CDR3 bases read: TGTGCCAGCAGCTTAGCCGATGAG. Full variable domain (missing parts from reference TRBV7-8 and TRBJ2-1): GAGVSQSPRYKVAKRGQDVALRCDPISGHVSLFWYQQALGQGPEFLTYFQNEAQLDKSGLPSDRFFAERPEGSVSTLKIQRTQQEDSAVYLCASSLADEQFFGPGTRLTVL.

Notes on this clone: The missing CDR3 end, 3 residues past where the read stops, is filled in from the germline J gene. The chain uses TRBV11-2 and TRBJ1-6; 8 bases line up with TRBD1. The CDR3 covers 15 residues. The germline CDR1 and CDR2 sequences are SGHAT and FQNNGV. Trimming at V came to 2 bases and at J to 7 bases, leaving 4 bases not matched to a gene. CDR3 DNA, as far as it was read: TGTGCCAGCAGCTTAAACAGGGGGAGGAATTCACCC. The encoded protein is CASSLNRGRNSP. The CDR3 reads in full as CASSLNRGRNSPLHF.

There are many counts of this clone. The read ends 3 residues shy of where the CDR3 ends; the end is completed using the germline J gene. The chain uses TRBV29-1 and TRBJ2-2; 8 bases are shared with TRBD1. This CDR3 contains 14 residues. From germline, CDR1 is SQVTM and CDR2 ANQGSEA. J gave up 4 bases and V 4 bases, and 5 bases lay outside the gene matches. The sequenced part of the CDR3 DNA is TGCAGCGTTGGGGGGACAGGTGTCACCGGGGAG. It yields the protein CSVGGTGVTGE. Given in full, the CDR3 is CSVGGTGVTGELFF.

As regards this clone: The observed sequence ends 3 residues before the CDR3 terminus, with the missing tail filled in from the germline J gene. The rearrangement uses TRBV2 and TRBJ2-5; a weak D match, TRBD2 (6 bases). V gave up 4 bases and J gave up 4 bases, with 16 bases separating them. The CDR3 runs 15 residues. From germline, CDR1 is SNHLY and CDR2 FYNNEI. The CDR3 sequence is CASSGRGRSRETQYF. Incomplete CDR3 DNA: TGTGCCAGCAGTGGGAGGGGCAGGAGCCGAGAGACC. Together with reference TRBV2 and TRBJ2-5, the CDR3 gives the full variable domain: EPEVTQTPSHQVTQMGQEVILRCVPISNHLYFYWYRQILGQKVEFLVSFYNNEISEKSEIFDDQFSVERPDGSNFTLKIRSTKLEDSAMYFCASSGRGRSRETQYFGPGTRLLVL.

Only a few counts were recorded for this clone. A much larger clone lies one base from this, so it may be a read error. The read ends 3 residues shy of where the CDR3 ends; the end is completed using the germline J gene. In the same sample, other DNA sequences code for this CDR3. The chain carries TRBV2 and TRBJ2-7; 8 nucleotides agree with TRBD2. The CDR3 length is 14 residues. The germline V gene encodes CDR1 SNHLY and CDR2 FYNNEI. After removal of 6 bases from V and 4 bases from J, the junction contained 8 bases not matched to a gene. This CDR3 is CASRPGTSGYEQYF. Incomplete CDR3 DNA: TGTGCCAGCAGGCCCGGGACTAGTGGGTACGAG. Combining the CDR3 with reference TRBV2 and TRBJ2-7 gives the whole variable domain EPEVTQTPSHQVTQMGQEVILRCVPISNHLYFYWYRQILGQKVEFLVSFYNNEISEKSEIFDDQFSVERPDGSNFTLKIRSTKLEDSAMYFCASRPGTSGYEQYFGPGTRLTVT.

Details on this clone: The DNA ends 3 residues before the CDR3 does, and the rest of the CDR3 is filled in from the germline J gene. This chain links TRBV7-6 with TRBJ2-5; 12 bases match TRBD1. CDR1 and CDR2 (germline): SGHVS, FNYEAQ. The CDR3 is made up of 16 amino acids. Trimming at V came to 4 bases and at J to 5 bases, leaving 8 bases not matched to a gene. The CDR3 protein is CASSWPGQGAGETQYF. The sequenced CDR3 bases are TGTGCCAGCAGCTGGCCGGGACAGGGGGCGGGGGAGACC.

This clone has a handful of counts. The sequenced part of the CDR3 DNA is TGTGCCTGGAGTGTAGGGCCCGATCAGCCC. Translating it yields CAWSVGPDQP. In full, the CDR3 reads CAWSVGPDQPQHF. The chain links TRBV30 to TRBJ1-5; D gene uncertain. The read terminates 3 residues before the CDR3 end, so the remaining end is supplied by the germline J gene. Trimming removed 0 bases at V and 5 bases at J, with 8 bases between. Per the germline V gene, CDR1 is GTSNPN and CDR2 is SVGIG (reference sequence). The CDR3 runs to 13 residues.

This clone has at least ten counts. The sequence runs out 3 residues before the end of the CDR3; the remainder is reconstructed from the germline J gene. V usage is TRBV20-1 and J usage is TRBJ2-5; D is uncertain. CDR3 length equals 14 residues. V lost 2 bases, J lost 2 bases, and 12 bases lay in between. Germline-derived CDR1 and CDR2 are DFQATT and SNEGSKA (reference sequence). The CDR3 bases that were read are TGCAGTGCTAGACCGACCACCGGGCAAGAGACC. The encoded protein is CSARPTTGQET. The full CDR3 sequence reads CSARPTTGQETQYF.

A word on this clone: The read terminates 3 residues ahead of where the CDR3 ends, so the germline J gene completes it. V gene TRBV7-9 combines with J gene TRBJ2-3; TRBD2 is a possible D gene (6 bases). Germline CDR1 SEHNR, CDR2 FQNEAQ (reference sequence). Trimming left V 4 bases short and J 7 bases short, with 9 bases between. The CDR3 extends over 12 amino acids. The CDR3 spells CASSSTRNTQYF. The covered CDR3 bases are TGTGCCAGCAGCTCGACTAGGAATACG.

Many counts were recorded for this clone. The CDR3 extends 3 residues past the end of the read, so its final part is completed from the germline J gene. The V call is TRBV9, the J call TRBJ2-3; D might be TRBD1 (6 bases). This CDR3 is built from 14 residues. Trimming left V 4 bases short and J 2 bases short, with 11 bases between. The V gene's germline CDR1 is SGDLS and CDR2 YYNGEE. The sequenced CDR3 bases are TGTGCCAGCAGCCTCGACAGGTCCACAGATACG. This gives the protein CASSLDRSTDT. The CDR3 as a whole reads CASSLDRSTDTQYF.